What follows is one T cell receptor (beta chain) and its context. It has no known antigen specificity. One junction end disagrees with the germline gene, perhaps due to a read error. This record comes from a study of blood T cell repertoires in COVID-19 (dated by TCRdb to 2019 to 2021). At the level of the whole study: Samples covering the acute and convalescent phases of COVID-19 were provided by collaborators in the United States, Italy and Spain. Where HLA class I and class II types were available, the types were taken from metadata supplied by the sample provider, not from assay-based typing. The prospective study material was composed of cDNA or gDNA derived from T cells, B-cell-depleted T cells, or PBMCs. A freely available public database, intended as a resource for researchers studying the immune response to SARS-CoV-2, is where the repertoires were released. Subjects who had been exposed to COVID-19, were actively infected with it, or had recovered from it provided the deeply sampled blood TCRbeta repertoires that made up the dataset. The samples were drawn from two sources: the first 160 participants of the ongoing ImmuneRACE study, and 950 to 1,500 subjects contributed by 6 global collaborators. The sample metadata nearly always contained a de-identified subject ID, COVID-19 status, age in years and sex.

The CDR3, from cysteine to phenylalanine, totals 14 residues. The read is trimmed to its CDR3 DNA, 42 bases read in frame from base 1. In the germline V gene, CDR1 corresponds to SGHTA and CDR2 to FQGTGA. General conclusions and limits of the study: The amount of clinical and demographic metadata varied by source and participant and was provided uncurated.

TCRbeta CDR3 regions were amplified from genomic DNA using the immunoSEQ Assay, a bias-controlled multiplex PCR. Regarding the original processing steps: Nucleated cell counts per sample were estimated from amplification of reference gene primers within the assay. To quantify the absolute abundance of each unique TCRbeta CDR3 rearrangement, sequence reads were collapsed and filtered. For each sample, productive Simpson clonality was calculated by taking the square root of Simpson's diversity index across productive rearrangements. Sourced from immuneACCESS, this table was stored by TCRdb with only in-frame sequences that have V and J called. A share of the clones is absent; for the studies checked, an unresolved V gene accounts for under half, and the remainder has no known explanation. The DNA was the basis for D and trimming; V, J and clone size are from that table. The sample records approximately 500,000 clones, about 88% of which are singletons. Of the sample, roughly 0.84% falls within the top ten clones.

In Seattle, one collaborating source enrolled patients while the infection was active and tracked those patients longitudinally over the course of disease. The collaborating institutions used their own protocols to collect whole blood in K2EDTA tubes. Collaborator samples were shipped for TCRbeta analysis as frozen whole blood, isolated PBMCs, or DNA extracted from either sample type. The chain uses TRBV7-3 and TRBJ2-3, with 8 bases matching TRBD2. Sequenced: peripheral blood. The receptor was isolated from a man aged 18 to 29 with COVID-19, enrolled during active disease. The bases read TGTGCCACCAGCCCCGGGAGGGCCATAGATACGCAGTATTTT. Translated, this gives CATSPGRAIDTQYF.